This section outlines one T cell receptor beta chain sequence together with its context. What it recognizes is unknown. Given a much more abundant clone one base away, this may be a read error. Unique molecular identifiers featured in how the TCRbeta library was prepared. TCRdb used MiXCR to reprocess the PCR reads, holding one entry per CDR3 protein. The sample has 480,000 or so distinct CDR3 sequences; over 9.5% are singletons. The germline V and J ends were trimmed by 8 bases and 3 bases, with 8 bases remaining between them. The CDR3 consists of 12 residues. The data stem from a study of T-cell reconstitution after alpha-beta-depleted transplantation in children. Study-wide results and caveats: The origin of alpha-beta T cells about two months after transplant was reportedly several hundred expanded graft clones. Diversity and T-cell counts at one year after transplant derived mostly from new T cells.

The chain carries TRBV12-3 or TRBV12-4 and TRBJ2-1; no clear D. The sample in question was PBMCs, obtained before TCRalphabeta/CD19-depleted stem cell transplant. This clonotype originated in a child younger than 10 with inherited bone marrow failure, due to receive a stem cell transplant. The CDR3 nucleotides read TGTGCCAGCGAACAGAACTACAATGAGCAGTTCTTC. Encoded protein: CASEQNYNEQFF.